The 10 T cell receptor beta chains below come from one sample, sequenced in a study of blood T cell repertoires in COVID-19. Generated by immunoSEQ multiplex PCR, the TCRdb table keeps only in-frame clones and is missing some. The sample lists approximately 160,000 clones, 84% occurring once. Sequencing used PBMCs or T cells enriched from blood (not recorded which). The source is a man aged 45-60 years who had recovered from COVID-19.

The rearrangement links TRBV7-2 to TRBJ2-5; 14 bases match TRBD2. The CDR3 runs 17 residues. V shed 6 bases, J shed 2 bases, and the junction held 8 bases outside the gene matches. The germline CDR1 and CDR2 sequences are SGHTA and FQGNSA. This CDR3 is CASRRRLAGGIQETQYF. The CDR3 DNA reads TGTGCCAGCAGACGTAGACTAGCGGGGGGGATACAAGAGACCCAGTACTTC.

The chain couples TRBV18 to TRBJ1-5, with TRBD1 matching over 8 bases. The CDR3 is 16 residues long. J was trimmed by 4 bases and V by 2 bases; bases with no gene match: 7. CDR1 and CDR2 from the germline V gene are KGHSH and LQKENI. CDR3 in DNA: TGTGCCAGCTCACCAACCAGGGGGCATGGGAATCAGCCCCAGCATTTT. This codes for CASSPTRGHGNQPQHF.

The chain employs TRBV2 and TRBJ1-1, with D possibly matching TRBD1 (6 bases). This CDR3 comprises 12 residues. Trimming stripped 5 bases from V and 11 bases from J, with 15 bases between. Germline V gene sequence: CDR1 SNHLY, CDR2 FYNNEI. The CDR3 coding sequence is TGTGCCAGCAGTTTCGACAGGCGCGATGCTTTCTTT. This translates into CASSFDRRDAFF.

V gene TRBV6-1 combines with J gene TRBJ2-7; 10 bases match TRBD2. The CDR3 has 14 residues. V lost 3 bases, J lost 3 bases, and 2 bases stayed unmatched. Germline values: CDR1 MNHNS, CDR2 SASEGT. The CDR3 DNA sequence: TGTGCCAGCAGTGAGACTAGCGGGCACTACGAGCAGTACTTC. It encodes CASSETSGHYEQYF.

The genes are TRBV29-1 and TRBJ1-5; D call uncertain. CDR1 is SQVTM and CDR2 is ANQGSEA in the germline V gene. This CDR3 has 13 amino acids. V was trimmed by 4 bases and J by 0 bases, leaving 7 bases between them. In DNA, the CDR3 is TGCAGCGTTGTTGAGTATAGCAATCAGCCCCAGCATTTT. Residues: CSVVEYSNQPQHF.

This CDR3 is CASSSSGGAADTQYF. As DNA, the CDR3 is TGTGCCAGCAGCTCTAGCGGGGGGGCCGCGGATACGCAGTATTTT. The chain employs TRBV7-3 and TRBJ2-3; 12 bases match TRBD2. Germline CDR1 SGHTA, CDR2 FQGTGA. J was trimmed by 6 bases and V by 4 bases; bases with no gene match: 5. The CDR3 has 15 residues.

V gene TRBV19 combines with J gene TRBJ2-5; perhaps TRBD1 as D (6 bases). Trimming left V 10 bases short and J 2 bases short, with 17 bases between. The length of the CDR3 is 14 residues. Per the germline V gene, CDR1 is LNHDA and CDR2 is SQIVND (reference sequence). The CDR3 here is CATTTGHLQETQYF. The CDR3, as DNA: TGTGCCACCACTACGGGACACCTACAAGAGACCCAGTACTTC.

V is TRBV30 and J is TRBJ1-2; perhaps TRBD1 as D (5 bases). Trimming removed 0 bases from V and 5 bases from J, with 13 bases in between. The CDR3 runs 14 residues. Germline values: CDR1 GTSNPN, CDR2 SVGIG (reference sequence). In DNA, the CDR3 is TGTGCCTGGAGTGTAGGGGTGGGGAATTATGGCTACACCTTC. It translates to CAWSVGVGNYGYTF.

In regard to this clone: Other DNA sequences in this sample translate to the same CDR3. The V and J genes are TRBV30 and TRBJ2-7; TRBD2 is a possible D gene (6 bases). V was clipped by 0 bases and J by 4 bases, with 13 bases between them. CDR3 length equals 14 residues. Germline V gene data show CDR1 as GTSNPN and CDR2 as SVGIG (reference sequence). CDR3 DNA: TGTGCCTGGAGTGTTTCTGGGGGGTTTTACGAGCAGTACTTC. Its protein is CAWSVSGGFYEQYF.

V and J are TRBV6-5 and TRBJ1-1; a possible D gene is TRBD1 (5 bases). Trimming took 9 bases from V and 0 from J, leaving 17 bases between them. Per the germline V gene, CDR1 is MNHEY and CDR2 is SVGAGI. CDR3 length: 15 residues. The CDR3 region is CASTIGGVMNTEAFF. CDR3 coding DNA: TGTGCCAGTACCATCGGGGGGGTTATGAACACTGAAGCTTTCTTT.